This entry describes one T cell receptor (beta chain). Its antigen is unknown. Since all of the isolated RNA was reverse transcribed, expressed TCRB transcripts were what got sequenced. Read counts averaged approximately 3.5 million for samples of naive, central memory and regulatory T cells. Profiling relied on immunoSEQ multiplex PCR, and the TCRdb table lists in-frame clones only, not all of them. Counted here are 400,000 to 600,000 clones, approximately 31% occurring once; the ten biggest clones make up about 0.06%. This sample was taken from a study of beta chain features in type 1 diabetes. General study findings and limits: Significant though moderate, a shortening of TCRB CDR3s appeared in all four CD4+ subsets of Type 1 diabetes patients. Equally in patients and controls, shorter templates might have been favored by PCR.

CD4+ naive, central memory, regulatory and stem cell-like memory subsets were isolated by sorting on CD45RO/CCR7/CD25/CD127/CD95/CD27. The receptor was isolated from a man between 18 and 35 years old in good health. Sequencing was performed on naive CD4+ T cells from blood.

Here the CDR3 DNA reads TGTGCCATCAGTGACCTGGGGGTCTACAATGAGCAGTTCTTC. It specifies CAISDLGVYNEQFF. The chain is built from TRBV10-3 and TRBJ2-1; D possibly matches TRBD1 or TRBD2 (5 bases each). V lost 3 bases and J lost 3, with 9 bases in between. The V gene's germline CDR1 is ENHRY and CDR2 SYGVKD. The CDR3 spans 14 residues.